This T cell receptor (beta chain) was captured in a study of immune cell composition in non-small cell lung cancer. Study-wide background: Lung adenocarcinoma or squamous carcinoma made up most tumours. Study conclusions and caveats: It was not proven that tumour-reactive clones equal dominant tumour-associated clones. Lung squamous cell carcinoma tumours had significantly higher top 10 clone scores and productive clonality than lung adenocarcinoma.

As for this clone: Its antigen is unknown.

The CDR3 is 15 residues long. The V gene lost 5 bases and the J gene lost 5 bases, with 15 bases spanning the gap. Germline loops: CDR1 SGHTA, CDR2 FQGNSA. TCRdb keeps only in-frame clones here, not all; method: immunoSEQ multiplex PCR. The profile shows under 3,000 clones, 80% to 90% of them singletons. Sequencing was done on a sample of lung tumor tissue. The genes are TRBV7-2 and TRBJ2-2; maybe TRBD1 (6 bases). The sequence came from a human donor with non-small cell lung cancer. CDR3 amino acids: CASSLQQGRTGELFF. The CDR3 DNA sequence: TGTGCCAGCAGCCTCCAACAGGGAAGAACCGGGGAGCTGTTTTTT.